The present T cell receptor (beta chain) was sequenced within a study of graft-versus-host responses after intestinal transplantation. On this clone: Antigen: not known.

Germline CDR1 is MNHNS and CDR2 is SASEGT. CDR3 length equals 16 residues. V lost 4 bases, J lost 2 bases, and 15 bases lay in between. Using immunoSEQ multiplex PCR, the repertoire was profiled, and TCRdb retains in-frame clones only, with some absent. The repertoire includes approximately 75,000 clones, around 87% of them detected once, and less than 5% sits in the top ten. This TCR came from a human donor who was the organ donor for an intestinal transplant. The genes are TRBV6-1 and TRBJ1-5; D uncertain. The input for sequencing was unstimulated CD8+ T cells sorted from spleen or lymph node cells, taken before transplant. CDR3 sequence reads: CASSGRWTQGNQPQHF. CDR3 nucleotides: TGTGCCAGCAGTGGAAGGTGGACTCAGGGCAATCAGCCCCAGCATTTT.